This T cell receptor (beta chain) came from a study of Ad26.COV2.S vaccination and SARS-CoV-2 variants. General study points: Spike-specific CD8+ and CD4+ T cell responses reportedly showed substantial breadth after vaccination.

Treatment specified: about 20 received Ad26.COV2.S at low or high dose, single or two shots; 5 received placebo; per-sample allocation not given. At day 63 after the first vaccine or placebo injection, samples were drawn. An adult donor aged 18-55 years was enrolled in Boston. V lost 0 bases, J lost 5 bases, and 8 bases lay in between. The CDR3 spans 14 residues. Germline V lookup: CDR1 MNHNY, CDR2 SVGAGI (reference sequence). Libraries were prepared by immunoSEQ multiplex PCR; TCRdb keeps only in-frame clonotypes and omits some of them. The data contain a few hundred thousand clones, roughly 91% of them singletons. Worth noting for this clone: The antigen is not known.

Source: peripheral blood, taken in a trial of Ad26.COV2.S vaccine versus placebo. The clonotype comes from a person aged 18-60 years who received the Ad26.COV2.S COVID-19 vaccine or a placebo. V usage is TRBV6-6 and J usage is TRBJ2-1; D unclear. Here the CDR3 DNA reads TGTGCCAGCAGTTACTCTCGAAATGACAATGAGCAGTTCTTC. It specifies CASSYSRNDNEQFF.